The clone carrying this T cell receptor beta chain has a handful of counts. Its antigen remains unidentified. Using immunoSEQ multiplex PCR, the repertoire was profiled, and TCRdb retains in-frame clones only, with some absent. Of 95,000 or so clones listed, 75% to 90% are singletons. This specimen comes from a study of identifying expanded T cells in peripheral blood. Germline loops: CDR1 SEHNR, CDR2 FQNEAQ (reference sequence). V gave up 6 bases and J gave up 1 base, with 12 bases separating them. This CDR3 has 14 residues. Study-wide results and limits: Across healthy donors, higher total template counts meant significantly greater approximately 2-week count variance.

Collection occurred without any documented infections or immune events in donors. The V gene is TRBV7-9, the J gene TRBJ1-1; the D gene is possibly TRBD1 (6 bases). The sequence was collected from a person aged 18 to 75 in good health. The sample was blood. The CDR3 DNA reads as TGTGCCAGCAGTTATTCGACAGGGAACACTGAAGCTTTCTTT. Protein: CASSYSTGNTEAFF.